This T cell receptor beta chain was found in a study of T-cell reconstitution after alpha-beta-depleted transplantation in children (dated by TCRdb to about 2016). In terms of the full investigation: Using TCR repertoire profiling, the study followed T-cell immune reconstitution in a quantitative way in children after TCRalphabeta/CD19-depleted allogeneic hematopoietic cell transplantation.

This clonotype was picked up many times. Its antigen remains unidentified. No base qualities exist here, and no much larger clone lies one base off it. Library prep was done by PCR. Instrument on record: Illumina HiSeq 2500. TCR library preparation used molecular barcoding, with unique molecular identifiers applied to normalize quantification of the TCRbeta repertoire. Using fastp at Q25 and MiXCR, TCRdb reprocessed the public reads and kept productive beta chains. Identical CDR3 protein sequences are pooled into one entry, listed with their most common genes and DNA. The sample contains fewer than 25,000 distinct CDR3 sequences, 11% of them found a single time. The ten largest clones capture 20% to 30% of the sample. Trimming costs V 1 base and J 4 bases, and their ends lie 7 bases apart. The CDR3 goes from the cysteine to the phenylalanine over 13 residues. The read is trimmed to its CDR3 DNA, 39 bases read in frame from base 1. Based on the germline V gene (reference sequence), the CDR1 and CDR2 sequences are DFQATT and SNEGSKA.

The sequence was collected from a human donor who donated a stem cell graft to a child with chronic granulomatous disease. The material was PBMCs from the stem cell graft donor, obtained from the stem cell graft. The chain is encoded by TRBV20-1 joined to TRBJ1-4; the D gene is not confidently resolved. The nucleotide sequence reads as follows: TGCAGTGCTAGAGCGGGGTTTAATGAAAAACTGTTTTTT. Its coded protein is CSARAGFNEKLFF.